These 21 T cell receptor beta chains originate from one sample sequenced in a study of cytomegalovirus exposure and HLA in healthy donors. Primers included in the PCR were 60 Vbeta and 13 Jbeta primers. The table came from immunoSEQ multiplex PCR; TCRdb's copy has only in-frame clones and leaves some out. The data show approximately 110,000 clones, with around 82% seen just once and around 3.6% held by the top ten. Sequenced: PBMCs. The receptors come from a man aged 40-50 years in good health and CMV-seronegative.

The V gene is TRBV9, the J gene TRBJ2-1; 8 bases are a match to TRBD2. CDR1 and CDR2 from the germline V gene are SGDLS and YYNGEE. Trimming took 2 bases from V and 10 from J; bases not matched to a gene: 5. CDR3 length: 13 residues. CDR3: CASSVAGGGEQFF. Written as DNA, the CDR3 is TGTGCCAGCAGCGTCGCGGGGGGCGGAGAGCAGTTCTTC.

V gene TRBV27 combines with J gene TRBJ1-1, with D hard to call. Germline CDR1 MNHEY, CDR2 SMNVEV (reference sequence). Deletions cut 3 bases from V and 4 bases from J, with 9 bases between. The CDR3 has 13 residues. CDR3: CASSLLTSTEAFF. The DNA for the CDR3 is TGTGCCAGCAGTTTGCTTACAAGCACTGAAGCTTTCTTT.

V and J are TRBV5-6 and TRBJ2-3; D is possibly TRBD1 (5 bases). The V gene's germline CDR1 is SGHDT and CDR2 YYEEEE. The V gene lost 0 bases and the J gene lost 3 bases, with 8 bases spanning the gap. The CDR3 is made up of 14 amino acids. The CDR3 DNA follows: TGTGCCAGCAGCTTGGGACAGAAGACAGATACGCAGTATTTT. Amino acids: CASSLGQKTDTQYF.

The CDR3 loop is CASSLRAGGYNEQFF. The CDR3 DNA reads as TGTGCCAGCAGCTTAAGGGCGGGGGGATACAATGAGCAGTTCTTC. The chain links TRBV11-2 to TRBJ2-1, with 8 bases fitting TRBD2. Losses at the gene ends were 2 bases for V and 4 bases for J; bases not matched to a gene: 4. The CDR3 is made up of 15 amino acids. CDR1 and CDR2 from the germline V gene are SGHAT and FQNNGV.

The chain recombines TRBV7-2 with TRBJ2-2, with a possible D match to TRBD1 (6 bases). This CDR3 contains 15 residues. V gave up 4 bases and J gave up 8 bases, with 17 bases separating them. Germline V gene sequence: CDR1 SGHTA, CDR2 FQGNSA. CDR3 bases: TGTGCCAGCAGCTCAAGGACAGCGCCTCAGGGGGAGCTGTTTTTT. Translated, it gives CASSSRTAPQGELFF.

This chain connects TRBV9 to TRBJ2-7, with D perhaps matching TRBD1 (5 bases). Deletions cut 1 base from V and 3 bases from J, with 17 bases between. The CDR3 is made up of 16 amino acids. Looked up from germline, CDR1 is SGDLS and CDR2 is YYNGEE. CDR3 region: CASSVFPTRTLYEQYF. CDR3 nucleotides: TGTGCCAGCAGCGTATTCCCCACGCGGACACTCTACGAGCAGTACTTC.

This sequence joins TRBV7-2 and TRBJ2-5; 8 positions agree with TRBD2. Germline V gives CDR1 SGHTA, CDR2 FQGNSA. The CDR3 runs to 15 residues. Trimming at V came to 1 base and at J to 5 bases, leaving 6 bases not matched to a gene. The CDR3 region is CASSLEGGGWETQYF. The CDR3 DNA sequence: TGTGCCAGCAGCTTAGAAGGCGGGGGGTGGGAGACCCAGTACTTC.

The chain links TRBV7-6 to TRBJ1-1; possible D gene TRBD1, 6 bases. CDR1 and CDR2 from the germline V gene are SGHVS and FNYEAQ. This CDR3 spans 13 amino acids. V shed 0 bases and J shed 5 bases, with 7 bases lying between them. Here the CDR3 reads CASSLAQGTEAFF. CDR3 coding DNA: TGTGCCAGCAGCTTAGCACAGGGAACTGAAGCTTTCTTT.

In DNA, the CDR3 is TGTGCCAGCAGCCAACTTCCGGCGCCGGTCGGGGACACTGAAGCTTTCTTT. Protein sequence: CASSQLPAPVGDTEAFF. The chain carries TRBV14 and TRBJ1-1, with unresolved D. The germline V and J ends were trimmed by 2 bases and 3 bases, with 19 bases remaining between them. The CDR3 is 17 amino acids. Germline CDR1 and CDR2: SGHDN and FVKESK.

V and J are TRBV18 and TRBJ1-2; TRBD1 matches at 8 bases. V gave up 4 bases and J gave up 12 bases; unmatched junction bases: 10. The CDR3 is 13 amino acids. The germline V gene encodes CDR1 KGHSH and CDR2 LQKENI. CDR3 nucleotide sequence: TGTGCCAGCTCACGGGCAGGGGGCGAAGGCCACACCTTC. Translated, it gives CASSRAGGEGHTF.

This sequence joins TRBV4-3 and TRBJ2-7, with 9 bases that match TRBD1. Germline CDR1 is LGHNA and CDR2 is YSLEER. The junction had 6 bases not matched to a gene; V was cut back by 4 bases and J by 2 bases. The CDR3 is 15 residues long. Here the CDR3 DNA reads TGCGCCAGCAGCCGGGCGGACAGGGGCCCCTACGAGCAGTACTTC. Its protein product is CASSRADRGPYEQYF.

V usage is TRBV14 and J usage is TRBJ2-5; D gene unclear. The CDR3 totals 11 residues. The germline CDR1 and CDR2 sequences are SGHDN and FVKESK. V lost 2 bases and J lost 5, with 3 bases in between. The chain's CDR3 is CASSQQETQYF. CDR3 DNA sequence: TGTGCCAGCAGCCAACAGGAGACCCAGTACTTC.

The chain joins TRBV18 to TRBJ2-7; 7 bases are shared with TRBD2. Looked up from germline, CDR1 is KGHSH and CDR2 is LQKENI. CDR3 length: 15 residues. V was pared by 1 base and J by 3 bases, with 6 bases of the junction left unmatched. The CDR3 nucleotides read TGTGCCAGCTCACCACGAAGGGAGGGGCTCTACGAGCAGTACTTC. This sequence encodes CASSPRREGLYEQYF.

This clone was detected only a few times. The chain has TRBV6-4 and TRBJ1-1, with TRBD1 matching 10 bases. The length of the CDR3 is 14 residues. Trimming cost V 6 bases and J 8 bases; bases outside gene matches: 9. CDR1 MRHNA and CDR2 SNTAGT come from the germline V gene. The CDR3 DNA reads as TGTGCCAGCAGCCGGTCCCCGGGACAGGGGGAAGCTTTCTTT. Translating gives CASSRSPGQGEAFF.

In this sample, this clone turned up once. The chain carries TRBV27 and TRBJ2-7; 12 nucleotides line up with TRBD2. The germline V gene encodes CDR1 MNHEY and CDR2 SMNVEV (reference sequence). The CDR3 is 14 amino acids. Trimming at V came to 6 bases and at J to 2 bases, leaving 2 bases not matched to a gene. The CDR3 is CASRRLAGAYEQYF. The DNA of the CDR3 is TGTGCCAGCAGGAGACTAGCGGGGGCCTACGAGCAGTACTTC.

This chain connects TRBV7-3 to TRBJ2-1; 7 positions agree with TRBD1. This CDR3 spans 15 amino acids. V shed 5 bases, J shed 4 bases, and the junction held 8 bases outside the gene matches. The V gene's germline CDR1 is SGHTA and CDR2 FQGTGA. Written as DNA, the CDR3 is TGTGCCAGCAGCCCGACCCGGGACAGATACAATGAGCAGTTCTTC. It is translated as CASSPTRDRYNEQFF. The full variable domain, rest sourced from reference TRBV7-3 and TRBJ2-1, is GAGVSQTPSNKVTEKGKYVELRCDPISGHTALYWYRQSLGQGPEFLIYFQGTGAADDSGLPNDRFFAVRPEGSVSTLKIQRTERGDSAVYLCASSPTRDRYNEQFFGPGTRLTVL.

This clone was counted only a few times. The genes are TRBV19 and TRBJ1-2; 12 nucleotides match TRBD1. Losses at the gene ends were 1 base for V and 6 bases for J; bases not matched to a gene: 6. In germline, CDR1 is LNHDA, CDR2 SQIVND (reference sequence). This CDR3 spans 16 amino acids. This chain's CDR3 is CASSIARGQGAHGYTF. DNA of the CDR3: TGTGCCAGTAGTATAGCCCGGGGACAGGGGGCCCATGGCTACACCTTC. The whole variable domain, remainder taken from reference TRBV19 and TRBJ1-2, is DGGITQSPKYLFRKEGQNVTLSCEQNLNHDAMYWYRQDPGQGLRLIYYSQIVNDFQKGDIAEGYSVSREKKESFPLTVTSAQKNPTAFYLCASSIARGQGAHGYTFGSGTRLTVV.

The chain carries TRBV7-9 and TRBJ2-5; tentative D call: TRBD2 (6 bases). The CDR3 covers 14 residues. Germline CDR1 and CDR2: SEHNR and FQNEAQ (reference sequence). The germline V and J ends were trimmed by 6 bases and 4 bases, with 15 bases remaining between them. The CDR3 DNA follows: TGTGCCAGCAGTCTTCCGGGACTTCGAGAGACCCAGTACTTC. Amino acid sequence: CASSLPGLRETQYF.

The V and J genes are TRBV7-2 and TRBJ1-1; D perhaps matches TRBD1 (5 bases). The CDR3 has 15 residues. The V gene lost 2 bases and the J gene lost 4 bases, with 14 bases spanning the gap. Germline V lookup: CDR1 SGHTA, CDR2 FQGNSA. CDR3 bases: TGTGCCAGCAGCTTACGGGCCGGGGGTGGCACTGAAGCTTTCTTT. Amino acid sequence: CASSLRAGGGTEAFF.

The rearrangement joins TRBV5-1 to TRBJ2-1; 8 bases fit TRBD1. The V and J ends lost 4 bases and 4 bases, in that order; junction bases with no gene match: 4. The CDR3 has 14 amino acids. CDR1 SGHRS and CDR2 YFSETQ come from the germline V gene. CDR3 in amino acids: CASSRTGRYNEQFF. The CDR3 DNA sequence: TGCGCCAGCAGCCGGACAGGGCGATACAATGAGCAGTTCTTC.

This chain uses TRBV11-2 with TRBJ2-1; 8 bases match TRBD2. With V trimmed by 5 bases and J by 5 bases, 11 bases remained unmatched. The CDR3 is 16 amino acids. Germline CDR1 SGHAT, CDR2 FQNNGV. Here the CDR3 reads CASSEGLTSVDNEQFF. CDR3 nucleotide sequence: TGTGCCAGCAGCGAAGGGTTGACTAGCGTTGACAATGAGCAGTTCTTC.